This is a list of T cell receptor beta chains from one sample in a study of blood T cell repertoires in COVID-19. TCRdb keeps only in-frame clones here, not all; method: immunoSEQ multiplex PCR. The sample shows around 370,000 clones, 88% of them seen only once. The sample was peripheral blood. Receptor source: a woman aged 70-85 years with COVID-19, enrolled during active disease. Both conserved end residues are part of each CDR3. A D gene is named only where the DNA matches it firmly. Size is stated for part of the rows, as once, few or many counts, or as a class when the clone is expanded.

CDR3 length: 15
clone size: -
V gene: TRBV6-5
D gene: -
J gene: TRBJ1-2
CDR3 protein: CASSYSARANYGYTF
CDR3 DNA: TGTGCCAGCAGTTACTCGGCCAGGGCGAACTATGGCTACACCTTC

CDR3 length: 15
clone size: -
V gene: TRBV30
D gene: -
J gene: TRBJ1-5
CDR3 protein: CAWSVRDKENQPQHF
CDR3 DNA: TGTGCCTGGAGTGTCAGGGACAAAGAGAATCAGCCCCAGCATTTT

CDR3 length: 16
clone size: -
V gene: TRBV24-1
D gene: -
J gene: TRBJ2-2
CDR3 protein: CATSDRPGRFTGELFF
CDR3 DNA: TGTGCCACCAGTGATCGGCCAGGGAGGTTCACCGGGGAGCTGTTTTTT

CDR3 length: 16
clone size: -
V gene: TRBV6-1
D gene: TRBD1
J gene: TRBJ1-2
CDR3 protein: CASSEMGGQGPLGYTF
CDR3 DNA: TGTGCCAGCAGTGAAATGGGGGGACAGGGCCCCCTCGGCTACACCTTC

CDR3 length: 13
clone size: -
V gene: TRBV12-3/TRBV12-4
D gene: TRBD1
J gene: TRBJ2-1
CDR3 protein: CASSSDRDDEQFF
CDR3 DNA: TGTGCCAGCAGTTCGGACAGGGACGATGAGCAGTTCTTC

CDR3 length: 13
clone size: -
V gene: TRBV12-3/TRBV12-4
D gene: TRBD2
J gene: TRBJ2-5
CDR3 protein: CASRTTSSQTQYF
CDR3 DNA: TGTGCCAGCAGGACGACTAGCTCTCAGACCCAGTACTTC

CDR3 length: 13
clone size: -
V gene: TRBV30
D gene: -
J gene: TRBJ1-3
CDR3 protein: CAGRQASGNTIYF
CDR3 DNA: TGTGCCGGGAGGCAGGCATCTGGAAACACCATATATTTT

CDR3 length: 14
clone size: -
V gene: TRBV29-1
D gene: TRBD1
J gene: TRBJ1-1
CDR3 protein: CSVEVQGANTEAFF
CDR3 DNA: TGCAGCGTTGAAGTTCAGGGGGCGAACACTGAAGCTTTCTTT

CDR3 length: 16
clone size: -
V gene: TRBV5-1
D gene: TRBD1
J gene: TRBJ2-3
CDR3 protein: CASSRSGTGETDTQYF
CDR3 DNA: TGCGCCAGCAGCCGGAGCGGGACAGGGGAGACAGATACGCAGTATTTT

CDR3 length: 12
clone size: -
V gene: TRBV7-2
D gene: -
J gene: TRBJ2-7
CDR3 protein: CASRTENYEQYF
CDR3 DNA: TGTGCCAGCAGGACAGAAAACTACGAGCAGTACTTC

CDR3 length: 14
clone size: -
V gene: TRBV24-1
D gene: TRBD1
J gene: TRBJ1-1
CDR3 protein: CATSAAGGSAEAFF
CDR3 DNA: TGTGCCACCAGTGCTGCAGGGGGGTCGGCTGAAGCTTTCTTT

CDR3 length: 16
clone size: -
V gene: TRBV2
D gene: TRBD2
J gene: TRBJ2-3
CDR3 protein: CASSMTSVFPTDTQYF
CDR3 DNA: TGTGCCAGCAGCATGACTAGCGTTTTCCCCACAGATACGCAGTATTTT

CDR3 length: 18
clone size: -
V gene: TRBV9
D gene: TRBD1
J gene: TRBJ1-2
CDR3 protein: CASSGTPGQRGSDNGYTF
CDR3 DNA: TGTGCCAGCAGCGGTACCCCGGGACAGAGGGGGTCTGATAATGGCTACACCTTC

CDR3 length: 11
clone size: -
V gene: TRBV2
D gene: -
J gene: TRBJ2-1
CDR3 protein: CATSLVPEQFF
CDR3 DNA: TGTGCCACCTCGTTAGTCCCTGAGCAGTTCTTC

CDR3 length: 16
clone size: -
V gene: TRBV18
D gene: TRBD1
J gene: TRBJ1-1
CDR3 protein: CASSSGRWGQGTEAFF
CDR3 DNA: TGTGCCAGCTCTTCTGGACGGTGGGGACAGGGGACTGAAGCTTTCTTT

CDR3 length: 14
clone size: -
V gene: TRBV7-8
D gene: -
J gene: TRBJ1-2
CDR3 protein: CASSLAAGAYGYTF
CDR3 DNA: TGTGCCAGCAGCTTAGCAGCAGGGGCCTATGGCTACACCTTC

CDR3 length: 13
clone size: -
V gene: TRBV7-3
D gene: -
J gene: TRBJ1-1
CDR3 protein: CASSPGRNTEAFF
CDR3 DNA: TGTGCCAGCAGCCCGGGGAGGAACACTGAAGCTTTCTTT

CDR3 length: 18
clone size: -
V gene: TRBV27
D gene: TRBD1
J gene: TRBJ2-3
CDR3 protein: CASSLYRGREDGTDTQYF
CDR3 DNA: TGTGCCAGCAGTTTATACAGGGGGCGAGAGGATGGCACAGATACGCAGTATTTT

CDR3 length: 16
clone size: -
V gene: TRBV4-1
D gene: -
J gene: TRBJ1-1
CDR3 protein: CASSSLRTDMNTEAFF
CDR3 DNA: TGCGCCAGCAGCTCCCTCCGGACAGACATGAACACTGAAGCTTTCTTT

CDR3 length: 15
clone size: -
V gene: TRBV5-1
D gene: TRBD1
J gene: TRBJ2-7
CDR3 protein: CASSLVSGTGIEQYF
CDR3 DNA: TGCGCCAGCAGCTTGGTCTCCGGGACAGGGATCGAGCAGTACTTC

CDR3 length: 14
clone size: -
V gene: TRBV19
D gene: -
J gene: TRBJ1-5
CDR3 protein: CASRDSGTNQPQHF
CDR3 DNA: TGTGCCAGTAGGGACTCCGGGACAAATCAGCCCCAGCATTTT

CDR3 length: 18
clone size: -
V gene: TRBV27
D gene: -
J gene: TRBJ1-4
CDR3 protein: CASSPIKRGIATNEKLFF
CDR3 DNA: TGTGCCAGCAGCCCCATTAAAAGGGGCATTGCAACTAATGAAAAACTGTTTTTT

CDR3 length: 15
clone size: -
V gene: TRBV6-5
D gene: -
J gene: TRBJ1-3
CDR3 protein: CASSYSLGNGNTIYF
CDR3 DNA: TGTGCCAGCAGTTACAGCTTGGGCAATGGAAACACCATATATTTT

CDR3 length: 12
clone size: -
V gene: TRBV5-6
D gene: -
J gene: TRBJ1-1
CDR3 protein: CASSSLPRGAFF
CDR3 DNA: TGTGCCAGCAGCTCGCTCCCCCGCGGGGCTTTCTTT

CDR3 length: 14
clone size: -
V gene: TRBV10-3
D gene: -
J gene: TRBJ1-1
CDR3 protein: CAISEAEANTEAFF
CDR3 DNA: TGTGCCATCAGTGAAGCGGAGGCGAACACTGAAGCTTTCTTT

CDR3 length: 20
clone size: -
V gene: TRBV4-3
D gene: TRBD2
J gene: TRBJ2-1
CDR3 protein: CASSPGLAGGQWGTYNEQFF
CDR3 DNA: TGCGCCAGCAGCCCGGGACTAGCGGGGGGGCAGTGGGGCACCTACAATGAGCAGTTCTTC

CDR3 length: 15
clone size: -
V gene: TRBV28
D gene: -
J gene: TRBJ2-1
CDR3 protein: CASSLGGGGLNEQFF
CDR3 DNA: TGTGCCAGCAGTTTAGGGGGCGGGGGCCTCAATGAGCAGTTCTTC

CDR3 length: 12
clone size: -
V gene: TRBV12-3/TRBV12-4
D gene: TRBD1
J gene: TRBJ1-2
CDR3 protein: CASSFEQGAGTF
CDR3 DNA: TGTGCCAGCAGTTTCGAACAGGGGGCTGGAACCTTC

CDR3 length: 14
clone size: -
V gene: TRBV24-1
D gene: TRBD1
J gene: TRBJ1-5
CDR3 protein: CATSRTGVNQPQHF
CDR3 DNA: TGTGCCACCAGTCGTACAGGGGTCAATCAGCCCCAGCATTTT

CDR3 length: 13
clone size: -
V gene: TRBV12-3/TRBV12-4
D gene: -
J gene: TRBJ1-5
CDR3 protein: CASSLQGYQPQHF
CDR3 DNA: TGTGCCAGCAGTTTACAGGGATATCAGCCCCAGCATTTT

CDR3 length: 14
clone size: -
V gene: TRBV18
D gene: TRBD1
J gene: TRBJ1-1
CDR3 protein: CASSPLGQTTEAFF
CDR3 DNA: TGTGCCAGCTCACCACTGGGACAGACTACTGAAGCTTTCTTT

CDR3 length: 15
clone size: -
V gene: TRBV21-1
D gene: -
J gene: TRBJ1-4
CDR3 protein: CASSKDLATNEKLFF
CDR3 DNA: TGTGCCAGCAGCAAAGATCTTGCAACTAATGAAAAACTGTTTTTT

CDR3 length: 12
clone size: once
V gene: TRBV11-2
D gene: -
J gene: TRBJ1-1
CDR3 protein: CASQTRGVSAFF
CDR3 DNA: TGTGCCAGTCAGACCCGGGGGGTATCAGCTTTCTTT

CDR3 length: 13
clone size: -
V gene: TRBV11-3
D gene: -
J gene: TRBJ1-1
CDR3 protein: CASSSQDSPEAFF
CDR3 DNA: TGTGCCAGCAGCTCCCAAGACAGTCCTGAAGCTTTCTTT

CDR3 length: 12
clone size: -
V gene: TRBV30
D gene: -
J gene: TRBJ2-2
CDR3 protein: CAWIRGIGELFF
CDR3 DNA: TGTGCCTGGATTAGGGGTATCGGGGAGCTGTTTTTT